Below, 18 T cell receptor beta chains from the same sample are listed, as sequenced in a study of post-analysis software for immune sequencing data. Unique molecular identifiers were carried by the TCR beta cDNA libraries. TCRdb reanalysed the PCR reads using MiXCR and keeps one entry per CDR3 protein. Of around 150,000 distinct CDR3 sequences detected, around 36% appear once; the ten largest clones hold roughly 28%. The sequenced sample was blood, obtained after autologous hematopoietic stem cell transplantation. The receptors derive from a girl aged 10 to 17 with multiple sclerosis.

This chain joins TRBV12-3 or TRBV12-4 and TRBJ2-3, with no clear D. The CDR3 sequence is 17 residues long. Between the trimmed V and J ends, which lost 7 bases and 1 base, there was a span of 21 bases. The CDR3 sequence is CASTPRKIRIGTDTQYF. The CDR3 DNA is TGTGCCAGCACCCCCAGGAAGATACGGATTGGCACAGATACGCAGTATTTT.

This sequence joins TRBV6-1 and TRBJ2-3, with D maybe TRBD1 (5 bases). Germline V gives CDR1 MNHNS, CDR2 SASEGT. CDR3 length: 12 residues. Trimming removed 7 bases from V and 2 bases from J, with 7 bases in between. The CDR3 sequence: CASKGDTDTQYF. The DNA for the CDR3 is TGTGCCAGCAAAGGGGACACAGATACGCAGTATTTT.

This clonotype turned up a few times. V is TRBV5-1 and J is TRBJ2-1, with a possible D match to TRBD2 (6 bases). CDR1 is SGHRS and CDR2 is YFSETQ in the germline V gene. The CDR3 consists of 14 residues. With 0 bases removed from V and 5 bases from J, the gap between germline ends came to 9 bases. CDR3 region: CASSLAGAHNEQFF. CDR3 DNA: TGCGCCAGCAGCTTGGCGGGAGCACACAATGAGCAGTTCTTC.

This chain connects TRBV30 to TRBJ2-7, with 7 bases fitting TRBD2. The V segment lost 3 bases and the J segment 2 bases; nucleotides outside the gene matches: 7. The CDR3 totals 14 residues. Germline-derived CDR1 and CDR2 are GTSNPN and SVGIG (reference sequence). The CDR3 is CAWRAGLPPYEQYF. The CDR3 bases are TGTGCCTGGAGAGCGGGACTACCTCCCTACGAGCAGTACTTC. Supplemented by reference TRBV30 and TRBJ2-7, the full variable domain reads SQTIHQWPATLVQPVGSPLSLECTVEGTSNPNLYWYRQAAGRGLQLLFYSVGIGQISSEVPQNLSASRPQDRQFILSSKKLLLSDSGFYLCAWRAGLPPYEQYFGPGTRLTVT.

This clonotype was picked up a small number of times. The J gene is TRBJ2-3, the V gene TRBV7-2, with 8 bases identical to TRBD2. Germline CDR1 and CDR2: SGHTA and FQGNSA. This CDR3 spans 17 amino acids. The junction had 9 bases not matched to a gene; V was cut back by 3 bases and J by 1 base. The CDR3 coding sequence is TGTGCCAGCAGCTTGCGGGGGGAGCGGGGTGGCACAGATACGCAGTATTTT. It is translated as CASSLRGERGGTDTQYF.

This rearrangement joins TRBV7-9 to TRBJ2-1; TRBD2 aligns across 13 bases. With 8 bases clipped from V and 7 bases from J, the junction kept 11 bases outside the gene matches. Germline values: CDR1 SEHNR, CDR2 FQNEAQ (reference sequence). The CDR3 loop spans 16 amino acids. The CDR3 DNA is TGTGCCAGCGGCACTAGCGGGGGGGCCCAGAGGAATGAGCAGTTCTTC. Its translation: CASGTSGGAQRNEQFF.

V and J are TRBV20-1 and TRBJ2-7; D is unclear. The CDR3 length is 14 residues. Per the germline V gene, CDR1 is DFQATT and CDR2 is SNEGSKA (reference sequence). V dropped 0 bases and J dropped 2 bases, with 11 bases sitting between them. The DNA for the CDR3 is TGCAGTGCTAGAGATTTCGCAGGTACCTACGAGCAGTACTTC. It translates to CSARDFAGTYEQYF.

This clonotype occurred a few times. V usage is TRBV11-2 and J usage is TRBJ2-5, with TRBD2 identical over 10 bases. From germline, CDR1 is SGHAT and CDR2 FQNNGV. V shed 1 base, J shed 1 base, and the junction held 12 bases outside the gene matches. The CDR3 length is 19 residues. DNA of the CDR3: TGTGCCAGCAGCTTAGGGGCGACCGGGACTAGCGCGACCCAAGAGACCCAGTACTTC. Protein: CASSLGATGTSATQETQYF.

This clonotype has just a few counts. The chain employs TRBV27 and TRBJ1-4, with D possibly matching TRBD1 (5 bases). The V end lost 5 bases, the J end lost 5 bases, and 21 bases lay between the germline ends. The CDR3 contains 17 residues. Germline-derived CDR1 and CDR2 are MNHEY and SMNVEV (reference sequence). The CDR3 is CASSAAALRGGNEKLFF. DNA for the CDR3: TGTGCCAGCAGTGCCGCCGCCCTTCGCGGGGGGAATGAAAAACTGTTTTTT.

In DNA form, the CDR3 reads TGTGCCAGCAGCCGACTAGCGGGAGACACCGGGGAACGGTTTTTT. It specifies CASSRLAGDTGERFF. The chain has TRBV4-2 and TRBJ2-2; TRBD2 matches at 12 bases. With 4 bases clipped from V and 16 bases from J, the junction kept 13 bases outside the gene matches. The CDR3 runs 15 residues. CDR1 and CDR2 from the germline V gene are LGHNA and YNFKEQ.

This clonotype has a handful of counts. The V and J genes are TRBV12-3 or TRBV12-4 and TRBJ2-3, with D perhaps TRBD1 (6 bases). The CDR3 sequence is 16 residues long. Trimming left V 1 base short and J 2 bases short, with 13 bases between. This CDR3 is CASSLGGGFNTDTQYF. In DNA form, the CDR3 reads TGTGCCAGCAGTTTAGGTGGGGGCTTCAACACAGATACGCAGTATTTT.

This clonotype has only a few counts. The rearrangement joins TRBV7-2 to TRBJ1-2; perhaps TRBD1 as D (5 bases). The CDR3 sequence is 13 residues long. CDR1 and CDR2 from the germline V gene are SGHTA and FQGNSA. V gave up 4 bases and J gave up 8 bases, with 14 bases separating them. CDR3 sequence: CASSSWTSGGYTF. For the CDR3, the DNA is TGTGCCAGCAGCTCTTGGACATCAGGGGGCTACACCTTC.

The genes are TRBV12-3 or TRBV12-4 and TRBJ2-3; TRBD2 is a possible D gene (6 bases). This CDR3 has 13 amino acids. CDR3 bases: TGTGCTACGCGGGGCCTTAGCACAGATACGCAGTATTTT. Its protein is CATRGLSTDTQYF.

This clonotype was picked up a small number of times. This chain connects TRBV7-2 to TRBJ2-2; TRBD1 matches 11 bases. V shed 5 bases, J shed 3 bases, and the junction held 14 bases outside the gene matches. CDR3 length: 19 residues. Germline lookup yields CDR1 SGHTA and CDR2 FQGNSA. Here the CDR3 reads CASSRWTGGSSGDTGELFF. In DNA, the CDR3 is TGTGCCAGCAGCCGGTGGACAGGGGGCTCCTCGGGGGACACCGGGGAGCTGTTTTTT.

The chain has TRBV29-1 and TRBJ1-1, with D possibly TRBD1 on 5 matching bases. Germline V gene data show CDR1 as SQVTM and CDR2 as ANQGSEA. V lost 4 bases, J lost 8 bases, and 11 bases lay in between. The CDR3 covers 11 residues. This chain's CDR3 is CSVAGTREAFF. CDR3 coding DNA: TGCAGCGTTGCCGGGACGAGAGAAGCTTTCTTT.

J is TRBJ2-6 and V is TRBV2, with D uncertain. Trimming took 3 bases from V and 3 from J, leaving 18 bases between them. The CDR3 runs to 18 residues. Germline CDR1 is SNHLY and CDR2 is FYNNEI. The chain's CDR3 is CASSDFVGRIFGANVLTF. Here the CDR3 DNA reads TGTGCCAGCAGTGACTTCGTAGGGCGGATTTTTGGGGCCAACGTCCTGACTTTC.

This clonotype was detected many times. The CDR3 bases are TGTGCCAGCAGCCCCGGGAGCCACAATGAGCAGTTCTTC. This codes for CASSPGSHNEQFF. The V gene is TRBV14, the J gene TRBJ2-1, with D maybe TRBD2 (6 bases). Germline CDR1 is SGHDN and CDR2 is FVKESK. The CDR3 is 13 residues long. V was clipped by 4 bases and J by 5 bases, with 9 bases between them.

The CDR3 coding sequence is TGCGCCAGCAGCCTTGGGACGTCGTACCAAGAGACCCAGTACTTC. It translates to CASSLGTSYQETQYF. The chain carries TRBV5-1 and TRBJ2-5; TRBD1 or TRBD2 may be the D gene (5 bases each). The CDR3 runs 15 residues. Germline V CDR1 and CDR2: SGHRS, YFSETQ. Trimming shortened V by 4 bases and J by 0 bases, and 13 bases separated the two germline ends.